These 17 T cell receptor beta chains share one sample of origin, sequenced in a study of beta chain features in type 1 diabetes. Study results and caveats: Among all four CD4+ subsets, Type 1 diabetes patients had TCRB CDR3s that were moderately but significantly shorter.

These receptors are not linked to any known antigen. Since all of the isolated RNA was reverse transcribed, expressed TCRB transcripts were what got sequenced. Clones were read by immunoSEQ multiplex PCR, and TCRdb kept only the in-frame ones, dropping some. The sample has around 130,000 clones, about 10% seen once. Sequencing used central memory CD4+ T cells from blood. Receptors originate from a man younger than 45 with type 1 diabetes.

This clone was detected only a few times. The chain employs TRBV6-5 and TRBJ2-7; D unclear. Trimming took off 0 bases at V and 4 bases at J, with 7 bases between the two ends. This CDR3 is 13 amino acids long. Germline assignment: CDR1 MNHEY and CDR2 SVGAGI. In DNA form, the CDR3 reads TGTGCCAGCAGTTACTCTGACGGGTACGAGCAGTACTTC. This translates into CASSYSDGYEQYF.

Many counts were recorded for this clone. Here the CDR3 DNA reads TGTGCCAGCAGCACTGCGTCCGGCTACGAGCAGTACTTC. This translates into CASSTASGYEQYF. The chain employs TRBV7-3 and TRBJ2-7; D gene ambiguous. Germline-derived CDR1 and CDR2 are SGHTA and FQGTGA. The CDR3 length is 13 residues. V gave up 5 bases and J gave up 3 bases, with 11 bases separating them.

This clone was counted only a few times. The chain employs TRBV9 and TRBJ1-1, with TRBD1 identical over 7 bases. The V segment lost 0 bases and the J segment 3 bases; nucleotides outside the gene matches: 5. Germline V gene data show CDR1 as SGDLS and CDR2 as YYNGEE. The CDR3 extends over 15 amino acids. Here the CDR3 DNA reads TGTGCCAGCAGCGTAGTGGACAGGACCTACACTGAAGCTTTCTTT. This gives the protein CASSVVDRTYTEAFF. Combining the CDR3 with reference TRBV9 and TRBJ1-1 gives the whole variable domain DSGVTQTPKHLITATGQRVTLRCSPRSGDLSVYWYQQSLDQGLQFLIQYYNGEERAKGNILERFSAQQFPDLHSELNLSSLELGDSALYFCASSVVDRTYTEAFFGQGTRLTVV.

The genes are TRBV15 and TRBJ2-1, with 8 nucleotides matching TRBD2. The CDR3 length is 12 residues. The trim removed 10 bases at V and 8 bases at J, leaving 7 bases unmatched. From germline, CDR1 is LNHNV and CDR2 YYDKDF (reference sequence). The DNA for the CDR3 is TGTGCCATAAAAAGCGGGGGAGATGAGCAGTTCTTC. Its protein is CAIKSGGDEQFF.

The rearrangement joins TRBV7-2 to TRBJ1-5; D possibly corresponds to TRBD1 (5 bases). Looked up from germline, CDR1 is SGHTA and CDR2 is FQGNSA. V was pared by 2 bases and J by 2 bases, with 13 bases between. The CDR3 has 16 amino acids. CDR3 nucleotides: TGTGCCAGCAGCTTACAGGCTACAGGAGGCAATCAGCCCCAGCATTTT. It specifies CASSLQATGGNQPQHF.

This clone was detected a few times. The J gene is TRBJ1-1, the V gene TRBV18, with TRBD1 matching over 7 bases. The CDR3 runs to 16 residues. V lost 3 bases, J lost 1 base, and 8 bases stayed unmatched. The germline V gene encodes CDR1 KGHSH and CDR2 LQKENI. The CDR3 bases are TGTGCCAGCTCACCTCGACAGGGTGGGGGGAACACTGAAGCTTTCTTT. This encodes CASSPRQGGGNTEAFF. The full variable domain, with the rest looked up from reference TRBV18 and TRBJ1-1, is NAGVMQNPRHLVRRRGQEARLRCSPMKGHSHVYWYRQLPEEGLKFMVYLQKENIIDESGMPKERFSAEFPKEGPSILRIQQVVRGDSAAYFCASSPRQGGGNTEAFFGQGTRLTVV.

This clone has just a few counts. V usage is TRBV18 and J usage is TRBJ2-4, with D tentatively TRBD2 (5 bases). From germline, CDR1 is KGHSH and CDR2 LQKENI. V gave up 2 bases and J gave up 0 bases, with 17 bases separating them. This CDR3 has 18 residues. CDR3 amino acids: CASSPSRGERLAKNIQYF. As DNA, the CDR3 is TGTGCCAGCTCACCATCTCGGGGAGAACGATTAGCCAAAAACATTCAGTACTTC.

A few counts support this clone. The chain combines TRBV5-1 with TRBJ2-1; TRBD1 agrees at 11 bases. V lost 4 bases and J lost 8; bases outside the gene matches: 8. The CDR3 is 15 residues long. CDR1 is SGHRS, CDR2 YFSETQ, per germline. The CDR3 spells CASSPGQGAFDEQFF. In DNA, the CDR3 is TGCGCCAGCAGCCCCGGACAGGGGGCATTTGATGAGCAGTTCTTC.

The chain joins TRBV7-9 to TRBJ2-1, with 9 nucleotides matching TRBD1. From germline, CDR1 is SEHNR and CDR2 FQNEAQ (reference sequence). The CDR3 consists of 17 residues. The V gene end was trimmed by 3 bases and the J gene end by 6 bases; junction bases not matched to a gene: 12. The DNA for the CDR3 is TGTGCCAGCAGCTTCTCCCCCTGGACAGGGGCGGGCAATGAGCAGTTCTTC. It specifies CASSFSPWTGAGNEQFF.

There are a few counts of this clone. The chain carries TRBV4-2 and TRBJ2-6; D might be TRBD1 (5 bases). CDR3 length: 18 residues. The V gene's germline CDR1 is LGHNA and CDR2 YNFKEQ. Trimming left V 3 bases short and J 0 bases short, with 15 bases between. CDR3 bases: TGTGCCAGCAGCCAGAGTGGGGCGCTGAGCTCTGGGGCCAACGTCCTGACTTTC. Residues: CASSQSGALSSGANVLTF.

This clone has just a few counts. The chain joins TRBV5-1 to TRBJ2-3; the D gene is possibly TRBD1 (5 bases). Germline lookup yields CDR1 SGHRS and CDR2 YFSETQ. V was cut by 5 bases and J by 4 bases, with 14 bases left in between. CDR3 size: 14 residues. CDR3 in DNA: TGCGCCAGCAGTCTGGGGCGCCCTCCAGATACGCAGTATTTT. It yields the protein CASSLGRPPDTQYF.

The chain carries TRBV19 and TRBJ1-2; D is ambiguous. The V gene lost 7 bases and the J gene lost 1 base, with 13 bases spanning the gap. This CDR3 spans 14 amino acids. CDR1 is LNHDA and CDR2 is SQIVND in the germline V gene (reference sequence). CDR3 residues: CASTEDLLNYGYTF. The CDR3 region has the DNA TGTGCCAGTACGGAGGACTTACTTAACTATGGCTACACCTTC.

There are many counts of this clone. The chain uses TRBV7-8 and TRBJ2-7; 9 positions match TRBD1. This CDR3 region has 14 residues. Trimming removed 5 bases from V and 4 bases from J; junction bases left unmatched: 6. CDR1 SGHVS and CDR2 FQNEAQ come from the germline V gene. The CDR3, as DNA: TGTGCCAGCAGCATCCGGGACAGGGTTTACGAGCAGTACTTC. Its protein is CASSIRDRVYEQYF. Drawing the rest from reference TRBV7-8 and TRBJ2-7, the complete variable domain is GAGVSQSPRYKVAKRGQDVALRCDPISGHVSLFWYQQALGQGPEFLTYFQNEAQLDKSGLPSDRFFAERPEGSVSTLKIQRTQQEDSAVYLCASSIRDRVYEQYFGPGTRLTVT.

The sample holds a few counts of this clone. CDR3 protein: CASTTDYNEQFF. CDR3 in DNA: TGTGCCAGCACTACAGACTACAATGAGCAGTTCTTC. The genes are TRBV2 and TRBJ2-1; no clear D gene. V lost 7 bases and J 3 bases, leaving 7 bases between the germline ends. CDR1 is SNHLY and CDR2 is FYNNEI in the germline V gene. CDR3 length equals 12 residues.

This clone was seen only a few times. The CDR3 here is CASSPRGQAAEAFF. The CDR3 DNA sequence: TGTGCCAGCTCACCACGCGGACAGGCCGCTGAAGCTTTCTTT. The chain employs TRBV18 and TRBJ1-1, with 7 bases fitting TRBD1. The CDR3 has 14 amino acids. Trimming cost V 1 base and J 6 bases; bases outside gene matches: 5. CDR1 and CDR2 from the germline V gene are KGHSH and LQKENI.

This clone was found a few times. The gene calls are TRBV9 and TRBJ2-7; D ambiguous. This CDR3 has 13 amino acids. Germline V CDR1 and CDR2: SGDLS, YYNGEE. The V end lost 3 bases, the J end lost 6 bases, and 13 bases lay between the germline ends. CDR3 sequence (DNA): TGTGCCAGCAGCGCCCACAAGAGCGCCGAGCAGTACTTC. Residues: CASSAHKSAEQYF.

Comment on this clone: A junction boundary mismatches the germline segment, possibly from a read error. The chain joins TRBV5-1 to TRBJ2-7; 9 bases fit TRBD2. Germline values: CDR1 SGHRS, CDR2 YFSETQ. The CDR3 spans 13 residues. The CDR3 nucleotides read TGCGCCAGCAGCGACACGCGGGGGGGCACCGCGAACTTC. It encodes CASSDTRGGTANF.